This record concerns one TCR beta chain sequence. Its specificity is unknown. The CDR3 regions of TCR beta were amplified from RNA transcripts. The primer set for the first-round RT-PCR of the TCR CDR3 was HTBI. TCRdb ran MiXCR on the multiplex PCR reads and lists one entry per CDR3 protein. This sample has hundreds of thousands of distinct CDR3 sequences; around 15% occur once, and the top ten carry 10% to 13%. Germline V gene data show CDR1 as DFQATT and CDR2 as SNEGSKA (reference sequence). CDR3 length equals 19 residues. V trimming: 3 bases; J trimming: 0 bases; junction bases outside the gene matches: 15. These data are taken from a study of T cells in Graves' hyperthyroidism and ophthalmopathy. General study findings and limits: Blood also held most thyroid clonotypes expanded beyond 0.001. Ophthalmopathy cases were set apart from stable hyperthyroidism by a 13 V-J model.

The chain links TRBV20-1 to TRBJ2-1, with 9 nucleotides matching TRBD1. This TCR came from a woman between 18 and 29 years old with Graves' hyperthyroidism. Sequenced material: blood. For the CDR3, the DNA is TGCAGTGCTAGGTTTGCGGGACAGGGCAAACCGAGCTCCTACAATGAGCAGTTCTTC. It is translated as CSARFAGQGKPSSYNEQFF.